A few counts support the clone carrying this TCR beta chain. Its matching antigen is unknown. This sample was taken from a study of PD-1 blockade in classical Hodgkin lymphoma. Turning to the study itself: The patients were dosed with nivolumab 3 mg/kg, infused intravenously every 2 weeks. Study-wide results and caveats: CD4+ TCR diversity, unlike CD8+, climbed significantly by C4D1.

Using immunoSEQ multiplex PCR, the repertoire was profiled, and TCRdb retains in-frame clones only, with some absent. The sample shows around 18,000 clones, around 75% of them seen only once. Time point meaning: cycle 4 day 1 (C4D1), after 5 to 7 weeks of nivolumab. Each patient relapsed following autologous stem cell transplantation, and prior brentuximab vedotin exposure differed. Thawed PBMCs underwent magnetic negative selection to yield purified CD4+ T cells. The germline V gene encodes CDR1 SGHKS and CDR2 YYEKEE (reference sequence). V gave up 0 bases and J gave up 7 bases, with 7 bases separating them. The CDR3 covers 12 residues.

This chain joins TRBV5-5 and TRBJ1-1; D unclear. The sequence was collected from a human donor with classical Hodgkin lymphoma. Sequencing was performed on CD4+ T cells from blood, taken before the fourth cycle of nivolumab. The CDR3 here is CASSLVRNEAFF. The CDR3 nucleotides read TGTGCCAGCAGCTTGGTTCGGAATGAAGCTTTCTTT.